A single sample is the source of the 8 T cell receptor beta chains below, sequenced in a study of response to subunit inactivated influenza vaccine. TCRdb recomputed calls from the RT-PCR reads with MiXCR, one row per CDR3 protein. The sample shows about 520,000 distinct CDR3 sequences, about 25% of them seen only once. Specimen: CD4+ T cells sorted from PBMCs, collected about 5 days after vaccination. The receptors come from a man aged 50-60 years who received an inactivated influenza vaccine.

This clonotype was counted only a few times. This rearrangement joins TRBV30 to TRBJ1-5; unclear D gene. This CDR3 is built from 14 residues. Trimming cost V 0 bases and J 6 bases, with 12 bases left between them. CDR1 is GTSNPN and CDR2 is SVGIG in the germline V gene (reference sequence). The CDR3 nucleotides are TGTGCCTGGAGTGTCGGAGGGATTCGTCAGCCCCAGCATTTT. Amino acids: CAWSVGGIRQPQHF.

The chain uses TRBV7-8 and TRBJ2-1; maybe TRBD2 (5 bases). V gave up 0 bases and J gave up 9 bases, with 15 bases separating them. CDR1 and CDR2 (germline): SGHVS, FQNEAQ. This CDR3 contains 15 residues. The CDR3 nucleotides read TGTGCCAGCAGCTTAGCTCTAGGGCTAGCCGTTGAGCAGTTCTTC. Its protein product is CASSLALGLAVEQFF.

This clonotype was seen only a few times. The rearrangement joins TRBV7-2 to TRBJ2-7, with a possible D match to TRBD2 (5 bases). The CDR3 sequence is 18 residues long. Trimming stripped 0 bases from V and 0 bases from J, with 18 bases between. Germline V gives CDR1 SGHTA, CDR2 FQGNSA. The chain's CDR3 is CASSLAPGLARSSYEQYF. DNA for the CDR3: TGTGCCAGCAGCTTAGCCCCTGGGTTAGCGCGTAGCTCCTACGAGCAGTACTTC. Complete variable domain (other parts from reference TRBV7-2 and TRBJ2-7): GAGVSQSPSNKVTEKGKDVELRCDPISGHTALYWYRQSLGQGLEFLIYFQGNSAPDKSGLPSDRFSAERTGGSVSTLTIQRTQQEDSAVYLCASSLAPGLARSSYEQYFGPGTRLTVT.

The V call is TRBV12-3 or TRBV12-4, the J call TRBJ2-7; D call uncertain. V lost 2 bases and J lost 1, with 12 bases in between. This CDR3 spans 15 amino acids. The CDR3 sequence is CASSLRPSGSYEQYF. The CDR3 region has the DNA TGTGCCAGCAGTTTAAGGCCCTCCGGGTCCTACGAGCAGTACTTC.

The table lists this clonotype with a few counts. This sequence joins TRBV6-1 and TRBJ1-2; D is unclear. Germline loops: CDR1 MNHNS, CDR2 SASEGT. Trimming took off 2 bases at V and 4 bases at J, with 14 bases between the two ends. The CDR3 spans 15 residues. CDR3 residues: CASSEFIRPGYGYTF. The CDR3, as DNA: TGTGCCAGCAGTGAATTCATCCGGCCCGGCTATGGCTACACCTTC.

Concerning this clonotype itself: At one end the junction does not follow the germline gene, possibly because of a read error. CDR3 DNA sequence: TGTGACAGCACACAGGGTCGAGGTTCACCCCTCCACTTT. This sequence encodes CDSTQGRGSPLHF. The chain is built from TRBV3-1 and TRBJ1-6, with D perhaps matching TRBD1 (6 bases). This CDR3 region has 13 residues. Germline V CDR1 and CDR2: LGHDT, YNNKEL (reference sequence).

The rearrangement links TRBV3-1 to TRBJ2-7; D gene unclear. V was trimmed by 1 base and J by 3 bases, leaving 10 bases between them. There are 14 residues in the CDR3. Germline CDR1 LGHDT, CDR2 YNNKEL (reference sequence). CDR3 sequence: CASSQVDSLYEQYF. The CDR3 bases are TGTGCCAGCAGCCAAGTCGATTCACTCTACGAGCAGTACTTC.

The J gene is TRBJ1-5, the V gene TRBV6-2 or TRBV6-3; TRBD1 is a possible D gene (6 bases). There are 15 residues in the CDR3. CDR1 MNHEY and CDR2 SVGEGT come from the germline V gene. Trimming took off 6 bases at V and 2 bases at J, with 14 bases between the two ends. This chain's CDR3 is CASSRARGGNQPQHF. In nucleotides, the CDR3 is TGTGCCAGCAGCCGCGCCAGGGGCGGCAATCAGCCCCAGCATTTT.